Below are 9 T cell receptor beta chains sequenced from a single sample in a study of blood T cell repertoires in COVID-19. Profiled with immunoSEQ multiplex PCR; TCRdb holds only in-frame clones, not every one. The sample comprises tens of thousands of clones, roughly 90% of which are singletons, and about 8.9% rests with the top ten. Specimen: peripheral blood. These receptors were obtained from an elderly woman with acute or convalescent COVID-19.

V and J are TRBV10-3 and TRBJ2-2, with 10 bases matching TRBD1. CDR3 length equals 16 residues. V lost 0 bases, J lost 5 bases, and 3 bases stayed unmatched. Germline CDR1 reads ENHRY; CDR2 reads SYGVKD. The CDR3 coding sequence is TGTGCCATCAGTGAGTCGGGACAGGGGAAGACCGGGGAGCTGTTTTTT. Translated, it gives CAISESGQGKTGELFF.

This chain connects TRBV2 to TRBJ2-1; 7 positions agree with TRBD1. Germline CDR1 SNHLY, CDR2 FYNNEI. After removal of 5 bases from V and 6 bases from J, the junction contained 4 bases not matched to a gene. There are 13 residues in the CDR3. The CDR3 spells CASSLQGLNEQFF. CDR3 coding DNA: TGTGCCAGCAGTCTACAGGGGCTCAATGAGCAGTTCTTC. The entire variable domain, with the rest obtained from reference TRBV2 and TRBJ2-1, is as follows: EPEVTQTPSHQVTQMGQEVILRCVPISNHLYFYWYRQILGQKVEFLVSFYNNEISEKSEIFDDQFSVERPDGSNFTLKIRSTKLEDSAMYFCASSLQGLNEQFFGPGTRLTVL.

This chain links TRBV24-1 with TRBJ2-5; TRBD1 agrees at 7 bases. Germline V gene sequence: CDR1 KGHDR, CDR2 SFDVKD. The trim removed 3 bases at V and 0 bases at J, leaving 9 bases unmatched. The CDR3 is 17 residues long. In DNA, the CDR3 is TGTGCCACCAGTGATCCCCGGGACGGGACAGACCAAGAGACCCAGTACTTC. Translation: CATSDPRDGTDQETQYF.

The DNA of the CDR3 is TGTGCCAGCAGCTTGGACAGTCGCAATCAGCCCCAGCATTTT. Its translation: CASSLDSRNQPQHF. J is TRBJ1-5 and V is TRBV27; D might be TRBD1 (6 bases). Trimming removed 6 bases from V and 2 bases from J, with 11 bases in between. Per germline, CDR1 MNHEY and CDR2 SMNVEV (reference sequence). The CDR3 has 14 amino acids.

The CDR3 DNA reads as TGTGCCAGCAGCCCTTGGCAAGACACTGAAGCTTTCTTT. This encodes CASSPWQDTEAFF. V and J are TRBV4-2 and TRBJ1-1; no firm D call. Germline V gene data show CDR1 as LGHNA and CDR2 as YNFKEQ. CDR3 length: 13 amino acids. Trimming took off 4 bases at V and 3 bases at J, with 9 bases between the two ends.

The V call is TRBV4-2, the J call TRBJ2-5, with 9 bases that match TRBD1. J was trimmed by 5 bases and V by 4 bases; bases with no gene match: 5. The CDR3 consists of 14 residues. CDR1 LGHNA and CDR2 YNFKEQ come from the germline V gene. The CDR3, as DNA: TGTGCCAGCAGCCTGGGACAGGGAGGTGAGACCCAGTACTTC. It translates to CASSLGQGGETQYF.

This chain uses TRBV15 with TRBJ2-7, with 8 nucleotides matching TRBD2. Trimming at V came to 1 base and at J to 2 bases, leaving 10 bases not matched to a gene. This CDR3 is built from 17 residues. CDR1 and CDR2 (germline): LNHNV, YYDKDF (reference sequence). The CDR3 is CATSRGGPGGLPYEQYF. CDR3 bases: TGTGCCACCAGCAGAGGAGGACCGGGAGGGCTGCCCTACGAGCAGTACTTC.

The DNA for the CDR3 is TGTGCCAGCAGCCAAGATCGGGGGACAGGGGCTGGAAACACCATATATTTT. Translating it yields CASSQDRGTGAGNTIYF. The chain has TRBV3-1 (or the pseudogene TRBV3-2) and TRBJ1-3; 10 bases map to TRBD1. The CDR3 spans 17 residues. V was clipped by 0 bases and J by 2 bases; unmatched bases: 4. The V gene's germline CDR1 is LGHDT and CDR2 YNNKEL (reference sequence).

The chain employs TRBV29-1 and TRBJ1-1; D not resolved. V lost 7 bases, J lost 6 bases, and 12 bases lay in between. The CDR3 spans 11 residues. CDR1 and CDR2 from the germline V gene are SQVTM and ANQGSEA. The DNA for the CDR3 is TGCAGCGGCCTCTTGGACTCTGAAGCTTTCTTT. Amino acid sequence: CSGLLDSEAFF.